The 6 T cell receptor beta chains presented below share a single source sample, sequenced in a study of CXCR3-negative and CXCR3-positive naive CD8 T cells. The study, taken as a whole, reports: Hydrophobicity of TRB CDR3s was greater in CXCR3-positive naive cells than in CXCR3-negative naive cells.

Libraries of TRB cDNA were made by 5' RACE and carried UMIs. One entry per CDR3 protein, without DNA, is what TCRdb gives after re-calling the 5' RACE reads. Its listing shows 130,000 to 150,000 distinct CDR3 sequences. Which antigens these TCRs recognize remains unknown. Material for sequencing was naive CXCR3+ CD8+ T cells from blood. Specified subset: CD45RO-CCR7+CD27+CD95- naive CD8+ T cells expressing CXCR3 (TNR3+). Source of these receptors: a human donor in good health. Some clones in this sample may be carry-over from other donors' samples.

The J gene is TRBJ2-1, the V gene TRBV27. The CDR3 length is 16 residues. Looked up from germline, CDR1 is MNHEY and CDR2 is SMNVEV (reference sequence). The CDR3 is CASSFFPGGSYNEQFF.

This chain uses TRBV12-3 or TRBV12-4 with TRBJ2-1; the TCRdb D gene call, TRBD1, has no DNA to confirm it. The CDR3 consists of 14 residues. CDR3 amino acids: CARKGCGSYNEQFF.

The chain has TRBV11-2 and TRBJ2-7; TCRdb proposes TRBD1, but this gene call is untestable without DNA. The CDR3 is 15 residues long. Per the germline V gene, CDR1 is SGHAT and CDR2 is FQNNGV. This CDR3 reads CASSDGTGASYEQYF. Full variable domain (remainder filled in from reference TRBV11-2 and TRBJ2-7): EAGVAQSPRYKIIEKRQSVAFWCNPISGHATLYWYQQILGQGPKLLIQFQNNGVVDDSQLPKDRFSAERLKGVDSTLKIQPAKLEDSAVYLCASSDGTGASYEQYFGPGTRLTVT.

The chain is built from TRBV12-3 or TRBV12-4 and TRBJ2-1; no DNA is available, so the TRBD2 call from TCRdb remains unchecked. There are 14 residues in the CDR3. CDR3 amino acids: CASSFDGEGNEQFF.

The genes are TRBV27 and TRBJ2-7; with no DNA, the TCRdb D assignment of TRBD1 cannot be verified. The CDR3 spans 15 residues. CDR1 is MNHEY and CDR2 is SMNVEV in the germline V gene (reference sequence). This CDR3 is CASSWTGGPFYEQYF.

The chain couples TRBV20-1 to TRBJ2-3; as DNA is missing, the TRBD2 call by TCRdb cannot be tested. Per germline, CDR1 DFQATT and CDR2 SNEGSKA (reference sequence). CDR3 length: 18 amino acids. The CDR3 reads CSARDLDSGGAGTDTQYF.